This note documents a single T cell receptor (beta chain) sequence. Sequenced by immunoSEQ multiplex PCR; TCRdb stores in-frame clones only, minus some. The table includes 50,000 or so clones, roughly 84% detected once. The data were taken from a study of siplizumab effects on memory and regulatory T cells. The CDR3 spans 15 residues. V gave up 4 bases and J gave up 9 bases, with 23 bases separating them. Germline values: CDR1 SGHDT, CDR2 YYEEEE. The sequence derives from a human donor in good health. This chain links TRBV5-6 with TRBJ2-7; tentatively, D is TRBD2 (5 bases). The sample comprised naive CD8+ T cells sorted from blood. CDR3: CASSAWVLERSTQYF. Here the CDR3 DNA reads TGTGCCAGCAGCGCGTGGGTACTAGAGAGGTCTACGCAGTACTTC.